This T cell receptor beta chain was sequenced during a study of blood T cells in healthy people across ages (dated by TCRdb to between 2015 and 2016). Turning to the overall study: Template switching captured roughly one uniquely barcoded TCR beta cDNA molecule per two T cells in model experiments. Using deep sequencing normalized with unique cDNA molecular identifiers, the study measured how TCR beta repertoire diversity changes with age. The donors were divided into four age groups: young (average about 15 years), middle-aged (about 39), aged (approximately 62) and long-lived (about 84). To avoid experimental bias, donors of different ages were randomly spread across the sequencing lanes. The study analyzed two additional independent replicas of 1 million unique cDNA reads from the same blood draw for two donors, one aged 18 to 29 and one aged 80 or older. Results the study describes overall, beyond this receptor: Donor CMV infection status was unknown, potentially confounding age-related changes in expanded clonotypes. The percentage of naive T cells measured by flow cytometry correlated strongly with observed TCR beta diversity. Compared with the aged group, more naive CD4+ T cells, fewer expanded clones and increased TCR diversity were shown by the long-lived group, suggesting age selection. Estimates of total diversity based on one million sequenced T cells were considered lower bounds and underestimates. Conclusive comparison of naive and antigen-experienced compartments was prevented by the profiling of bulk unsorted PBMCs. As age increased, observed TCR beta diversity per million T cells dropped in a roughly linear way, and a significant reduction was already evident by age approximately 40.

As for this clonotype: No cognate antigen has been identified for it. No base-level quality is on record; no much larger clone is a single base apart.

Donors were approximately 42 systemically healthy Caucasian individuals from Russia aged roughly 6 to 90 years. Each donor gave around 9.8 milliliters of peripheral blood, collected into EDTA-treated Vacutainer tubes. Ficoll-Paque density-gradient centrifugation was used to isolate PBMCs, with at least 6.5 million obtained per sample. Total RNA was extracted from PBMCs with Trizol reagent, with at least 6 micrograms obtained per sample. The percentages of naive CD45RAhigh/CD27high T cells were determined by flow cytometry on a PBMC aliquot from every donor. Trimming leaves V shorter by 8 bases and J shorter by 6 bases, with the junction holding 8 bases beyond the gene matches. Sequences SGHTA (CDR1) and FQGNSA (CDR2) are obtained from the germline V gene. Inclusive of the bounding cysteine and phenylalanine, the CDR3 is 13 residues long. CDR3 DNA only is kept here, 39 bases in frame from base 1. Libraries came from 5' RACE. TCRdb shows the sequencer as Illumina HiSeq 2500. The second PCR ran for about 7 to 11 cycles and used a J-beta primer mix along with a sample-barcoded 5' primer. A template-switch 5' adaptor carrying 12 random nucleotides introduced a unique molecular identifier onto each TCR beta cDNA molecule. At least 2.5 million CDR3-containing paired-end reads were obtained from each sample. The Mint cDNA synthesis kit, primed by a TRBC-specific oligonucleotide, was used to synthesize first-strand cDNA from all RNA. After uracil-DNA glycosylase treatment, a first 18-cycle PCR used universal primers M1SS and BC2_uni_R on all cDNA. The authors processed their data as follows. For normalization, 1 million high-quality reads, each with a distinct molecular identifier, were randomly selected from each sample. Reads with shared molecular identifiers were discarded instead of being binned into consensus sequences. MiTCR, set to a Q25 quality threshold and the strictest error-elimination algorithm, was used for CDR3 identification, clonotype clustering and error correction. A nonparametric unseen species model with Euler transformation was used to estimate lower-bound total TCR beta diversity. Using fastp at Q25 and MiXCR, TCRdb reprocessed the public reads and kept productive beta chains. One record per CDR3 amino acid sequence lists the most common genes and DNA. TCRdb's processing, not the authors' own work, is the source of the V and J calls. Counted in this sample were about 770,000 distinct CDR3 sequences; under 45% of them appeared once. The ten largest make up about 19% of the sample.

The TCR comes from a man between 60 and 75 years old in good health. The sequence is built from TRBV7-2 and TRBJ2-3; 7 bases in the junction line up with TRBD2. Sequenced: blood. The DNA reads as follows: TGTGCCAGCGGGGGTGTGGGAGGGGATACGCAGTATTTT. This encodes CASGGVGGDTQYF.